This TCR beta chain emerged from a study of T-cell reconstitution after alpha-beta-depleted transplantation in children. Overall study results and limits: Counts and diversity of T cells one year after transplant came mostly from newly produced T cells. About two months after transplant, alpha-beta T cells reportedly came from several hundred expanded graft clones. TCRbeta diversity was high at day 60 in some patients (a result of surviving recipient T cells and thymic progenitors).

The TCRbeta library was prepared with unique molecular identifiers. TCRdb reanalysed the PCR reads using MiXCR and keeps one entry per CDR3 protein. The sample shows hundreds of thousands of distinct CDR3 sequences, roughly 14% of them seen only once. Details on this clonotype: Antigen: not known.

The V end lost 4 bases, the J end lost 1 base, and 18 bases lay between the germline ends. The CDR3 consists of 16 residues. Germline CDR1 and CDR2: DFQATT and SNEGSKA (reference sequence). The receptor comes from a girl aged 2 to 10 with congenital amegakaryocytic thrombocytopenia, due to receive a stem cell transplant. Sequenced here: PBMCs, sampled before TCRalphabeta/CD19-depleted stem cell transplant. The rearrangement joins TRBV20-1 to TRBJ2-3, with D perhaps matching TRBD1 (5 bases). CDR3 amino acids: CSATSAGQRGTDTQYF. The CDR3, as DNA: TGCAGTGCTACATCGGCAGGGCAGCGCGGCACAGATACGCAGTATTTT.